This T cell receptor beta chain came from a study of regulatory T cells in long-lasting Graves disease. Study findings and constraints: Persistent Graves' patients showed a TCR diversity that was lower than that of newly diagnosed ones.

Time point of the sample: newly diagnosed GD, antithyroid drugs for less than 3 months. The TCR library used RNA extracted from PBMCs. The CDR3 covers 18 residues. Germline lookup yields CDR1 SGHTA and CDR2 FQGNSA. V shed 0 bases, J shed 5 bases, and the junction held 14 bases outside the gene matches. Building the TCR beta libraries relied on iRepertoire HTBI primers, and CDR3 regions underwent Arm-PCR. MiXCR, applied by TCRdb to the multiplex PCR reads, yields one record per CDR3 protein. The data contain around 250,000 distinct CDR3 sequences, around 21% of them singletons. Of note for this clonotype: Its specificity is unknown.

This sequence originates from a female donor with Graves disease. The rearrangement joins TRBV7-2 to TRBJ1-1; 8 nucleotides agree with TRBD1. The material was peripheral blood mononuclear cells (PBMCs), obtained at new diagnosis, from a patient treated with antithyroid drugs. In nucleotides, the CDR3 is TGTGCCAGCAGCTTAGCTCCAGGGGGCAGGGAGCTGAGTACTGAAGCTTTCTTT. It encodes CASSLAPGGRELSTEAFF.